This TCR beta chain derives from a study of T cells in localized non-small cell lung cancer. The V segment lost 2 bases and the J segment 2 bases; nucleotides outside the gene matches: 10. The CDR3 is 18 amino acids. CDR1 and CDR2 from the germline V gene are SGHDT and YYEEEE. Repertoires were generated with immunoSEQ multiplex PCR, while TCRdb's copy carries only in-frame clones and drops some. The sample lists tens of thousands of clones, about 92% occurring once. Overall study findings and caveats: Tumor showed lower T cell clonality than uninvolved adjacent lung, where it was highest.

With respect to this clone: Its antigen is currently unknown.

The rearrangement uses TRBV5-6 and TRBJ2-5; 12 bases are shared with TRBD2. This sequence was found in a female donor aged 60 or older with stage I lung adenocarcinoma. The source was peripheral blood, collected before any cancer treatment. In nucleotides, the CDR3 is TGTGCCAGCAGCTTTCGGACTAGCGGGACCCGATCACAAGAGACCCAGTACTTC. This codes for CASSFRTSGTRSQETQYF. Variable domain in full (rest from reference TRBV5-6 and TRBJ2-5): DAGVTQSPTHLIKTRGQQVTLRCSPKSGHDTVSWYQQALGQGPQFIFQYYEEEERQRGNFPDRFSGHQFPNYSSELNVNALLLGDSALYLCASSFRTSGTRSQETQYFGPGTRLLVL.